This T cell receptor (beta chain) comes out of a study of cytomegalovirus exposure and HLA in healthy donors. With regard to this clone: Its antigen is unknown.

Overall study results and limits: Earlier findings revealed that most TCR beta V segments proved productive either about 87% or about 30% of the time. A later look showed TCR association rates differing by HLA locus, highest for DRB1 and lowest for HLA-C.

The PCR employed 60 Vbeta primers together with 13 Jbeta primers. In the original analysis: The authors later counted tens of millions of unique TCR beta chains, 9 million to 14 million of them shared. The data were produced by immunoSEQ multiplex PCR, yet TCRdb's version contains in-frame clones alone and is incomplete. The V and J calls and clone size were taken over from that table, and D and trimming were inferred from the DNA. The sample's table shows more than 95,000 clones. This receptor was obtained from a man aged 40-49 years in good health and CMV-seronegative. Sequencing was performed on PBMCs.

CDR3 coding DNA: TGTGCCAGCAGTCCCCCCCGCGAGGGCGGGACTAGGTACGAGCAGTACTTC. This translates into CASSPPREGGTRYEQYF. The V and J genes are TRBV27 and TRBJ2-7; 8 bases match TRBD2. The CDR3 extends over 17 amino acids. With V trimmed by 5 bases and J by 4 bases, 16 bases remained unmatched. Germline V CDR1 and CDR2: MNHEY, SMNVEV (reference sequence).